The present TCR beta chain was sequenced within a study of response to subunit inactivated influenza vaccine. General observations from the study: Each seasonal influenza vaccination, the authors suggested, recruits few new T cells.

TCRdb ran MiXCR on the RT-PCR reads and lists one entry per CDR3 protein. The repertoire has 710,000 or so distinct CDR3 sequences, less than 20% of them found once; the top ten carry 11%. This clonotype was seen more than once but under ten times. No antigen is known for it. This TCR came from a man aged 50-60 years who received an inactivated influenza vaccine. Here the sequenced sample was PBMCs from blood, taken about 13 days after vaccination.

CDR3 DNA sequence: TGTGCCAGCAGTGAAGGAGGGAACACTGAAGCTTTCTTT. Translating gives CASSEGGNTEAFF. The chain couples TRBV6-1 to TRBJ1-1; D call uncertain. The CDR3 consists of 13 residues. Germline-derived CDR1 and CDR2 are MNHNS and SASEGT. V was shortened by 1 base and J by 1 base, with 4 bases between the two germline ends.